The 30 T cell receptor beta chains presented below share a single source sample, sequenced in a study of CD8 T cells in ankylosing spondylitis. TCRdb reprocessed the 5' RACE reads via MiXCR and lists one record per CDR3 protein. The table includes about 220,000 distinct CDR3 sequences, around 17% detected once. No antigen is known for these receptors. Study results and caveats: Apparently characteristic of ankylosing spondylitis blood was a TCR beta motif (eight highly homologous variants).

Material: blood, either unsorted or a sorted T cell fraction (not recorded which). These receptor sequences come from a male donor with ankylosing spondylitis.

This clonotype showed up just a few times. CDR3 sequence: CASSVGGGPDEQFF. CDR3 DNA sequence: TGTGCCAGCAGCGTGGGCGGGGGGCCTGATGAGCAGTTCTTC. V and J are TRBV9 and TRBJ2-1, with 8 bases that match TRBD2. J lost 8 bases, V lost 2 bases, and 6 bases had no gene match. The germline V gene has CDR1 SGDLS and CDR2 YYNGEE. The CDR3 has 14 residues.

This clonotype was detected only a few times. The gene calls are TRBV4-2 and TRBJ1-1; 7 bases are shared with TRBD1. CDR1 and CDR2 (germline): LGHNA, YNFKEQ. The CDR3 is 13 residues long. Trimming at V came to 2 bases and at J to 6 bases, leaving 3 bases not matched to a gene. The CDR3 here is CASSQTTGAEAFF. In DNA form, the CDR3 reads TGTGCCAGCAGCCAAACTACAGGGGCTGAAGCTTTCTTT.

The rearrangement joins TRBV3-1 to TRBJ2-1; D gene uncertain. V was shortened by 1 base and J by 1 base, with 17 bases between the two germline ends. The germline gives CDR1 LGHDT, CDR2 YNNKEL (reference sequence). CDR3 length: 18 amino acids. CDR3 loop: CASSQVETSLESYNEQFF. The CDR3 DNA follows: TGTGCCAGCAGCCAAGTTGAGACTTCTCTGGAGTCCTACAATGAGCAGTTCTTC.

This clonotype was picked up a small number of times. The J gene is TRBJ2-7, the V gene TRBV28; 8 bases fit TRBD1. V lost 2 bases, J lost 1 base, and 7 bases stayed unmatched. The CDR3 length is 16 residues. Germline assignment: CDR1 MDHEN and CDR2 SYDVKM. DNA for the CDR3: TGTGCCAGCAGTTTAGGGCCGGGACAGGAGTCCTACGAGCAGTACTTC. Residues: CASSLGPGQESYEQYF.

This clonotype showed up just a few times. The rearrangement links TRBV15 to TRBJ2-3; D not certain. Germline CDR1 LNHNV, CDR2 YYDKDF (reference sequence). CDR3 length: 16 amino acids. V was clipped by 3 bases and J by 2 bases, with 15 bases between them. CDR3 nucleotide sequence: TGTGCCACCAGCAGTAAGGTATCCGTAAACACAGATACGCAGTATTTT. Encoded protein: CATSSKVSVNTDTQYF. The full variable domain, its missing parts supplied by reference TRBV15 and TRBJ2-3, is DAMVIQNPRYQVTQFGKPVTLSCSQTLNHNVMYWYQQKSSQAPKLLFHYYDKDFNNEADTPDNFQSRRPNTSFCFLDIRSPGLGDTAMYLCATSSKVSVNTDTQYFGPGTRLTVL.

V gene TRBV12-3 or TRBV12-4 combines with J gene TRBJ1-1; 7 bases map to TRBD1. V lost 3 bases and J lost 1; bases outside the gene matches: 8. The CDR3 is 16 amino acids. The CDR3 DNA reads as TGTGCCAGCAGTTTTTGGGTCCGGGACAGGAACACTGAAGCTTTCTTT. It translates to CASSFWVRDRNTEAFF.

Ten or more counts support this clonotype. The V gene is TRBV12-3 or TRBV12-4, the J gene TRBJ1-4; unclear D gene. The CDR3 extends over 12 amino acids. V was cut by 7 bases and J by 8 bases, with 11 bases left in between. CDR3 sequence (DNA): TGTGCCAGCACCTTACTTGGCGAAAAACTGTTTTTT. This translates into CASTLLGEKLFF.

This clonotype occurred a few times. The V gene is TRBV27, the J gene TRBJ1-5; possible D gene TRBD1, 5 bases. V shed 5 bases and J shed 5 bases, with 13 bases lying between them. Germline V gene data show CDR1 as MNHEY and CDR2 as SMNVEV (reference sequence). The CDR3 spans 14 residues. In DNA, the CDR3 is TGTGCCAGCAGTGCCCCCGGGGACGATCAGCCCCAGCATTTT. Translated, it gives CASSAPGDDQPQHF.

This clonotype turned up a few times. This rearrangement joins TRBV7-6 to TRBJ2-1; D possibly matches TRBD1 or TRBD2 (6 bases each). Trimming stripped 2 bases from V and 6 bases from J, with 14 bases between. CDR1 and CDR2 from the germline V gene are SGHVS and FNYEAQ. The CDR3 length is 15 residues. CDR3 sequence: CASSLQGMGGNEQFF. CDR3 DNA sequence: TGTGCCAGCAGCTTACAGGGGATGGGGGGCAATGAGCAGTTCTTC.

V gene TRBV5-8 combines with J gene TRBJ1-5; 8 bases match TRBD1. Unmatched junction bases numbered 8, after V lost 4 bases and J lost 5 bases. The CDR3 sequence is 15 residues long. Germline V gives CDR1 SGHTS, CDR2 YDEGEE. CDR3 DNA sequence: TGTGCCAGCAGCCAACTGACAGGGGCGGATCAGCCCCAGCATTTT. This encodes CASSQLTGADQPQHF.

This clonotype was recorded many times. The CDR3 DNA reads TGTGCCAGCAGCCCCCGGGCGGTGAACACTGAAGCTTTCTTT. Translating gives CASSPRAVNTEAFF. This chain joins TRBV11-1 and TRBJ1-1, with D hard to call. The V gene's germline CDR1 is SGHAT and CDR2 FQDESV (reference sequence). The CDR3 spans 14 residues. Trimming removed 5 bases at V and 0 bases at J, with 10 bases between.

This clonotype was observed a few times. This chain joins TRBV4-2 and TRBJ1-4; 7 bases map to TRBD1. This CDR3 is 19 amino acids long. Looked up from germline, CDR1 is LGHNA and CDR2 is YNFKEQ. Trimming removed 4 bases from V and 8 bases from J; junction bases left unmatched: 22. The CDR3 sequence: CASSPRGGVEETGEEKLFF. The CDR3 DNA follows: TGTGCCAGCAGCCCCAGAGGGGGTGTAGAAGAAACAGGGGAAGAAAAACTGTTTTTT.

The chain links TRBV20-1 to TRBJ2-3, with 11 bases fitting TRBD2. Germline CDR1 DFQATT, CDR2 SNEGSKA (reference sequence). The CDR3 is 15 amino acids. The J segment lost 6 bases and the V segment lost 0 bases, leaving 5 bases of the junction unmatched. DNA of the CDR3: TGCAGTGCTAGAGATCTAATAGCGGGAGGGGATACGCAGTATTTT. It specifies CSARDLIAGGDTQYF.

This clonotype has more than one count but fewer than ten. This rearrangement joins TRBV29-1 to TRBJ2-7; perhaps TRBD2 as D (5 bases). The CDR3 is 15 residues long. Looked up from germline, CDR1 is SQVTM and CDR2 is ANQGSEA. V lost 2 bases and J 2 bases, leaving 16 bases between the germline ends. In nucleotides, the CDR3 is TGCAGCGTTGAAACTCGGGAACAGCGCCCCTACGAGCAGTACTTC. Translating gives CSVETREQRPYEQYF.

In its sample, this clonotype was seen a few times. The gene calls are TRBV4-3 and TRBJ2-1, with D possibly matching TRBD2 (6 bases). Germline CDR1 LGHNA, CDR2 YSLEER. Trimming pared 8 bases from V and 8 bases from J, leaving 19 bases between. The CDR3 runs to 14 residues. The DNA of the CDR3 is TGCGCCAGCGGAGGGGACGGTCCTTTCGATGAGCAGTTCTTC. Translated, it gives CASGGDGPFDEQFF.

J is TRBJ2-7 and V is TRBV4-1; either TRBD1 or TRBD2 may supply D (5 bases each). V gave up 0 bases and J gave up 4 bases, with 13 bases separating them. Germline lookup yields CDR1 MGHRA and CDR2 YSYEKL. CDR3 length: 15 amino acids. CDR3 amino acids: CASSQEHRTYYEQYF. The CDR3 bases are TGCGCCAGCAGCCAAGAACACAGGACTTATTACGAGCAGTACTTC.

This rearrangement joins TRBV14 to TRBJ2-5; tentatively, D is TRBD1 (6 bases). This CDR3 has 16 residues. Germline V gene sequence: CDR1 SGHDN, CDR2 FVKESK. V was shortened by 4 bases and J by 4 bases, with 19 bases between the two germline ends. CDR3 in amino acids: CASSRNPRGSPETQYF. The DNA for the CDR3 is TGTGCCAGCAGCCGAAACCCCAGGGGCTCCCCAGAGACCCAGTACTTC.

The chain joins TRBV4-1 to TRBJ2-1; TRBD2 matches 11 bases. With V trimmed by 1 base and J by 4 bases, 3 bases remained unmatched. Per germline, CDR1 MGHRA and CDR2 YSYEKL. CDR3 length: 16 residues. The CDR3 region is CASSQGLAGGYNEQFF. CDR3 bases: TGCGCCAGCAGCCAAGGCCTAGCGGGGGGATACAATGAGCAGTTCTTC.

This clonotype was recorded many times. This chain connects TRBV7-8 to TRBJ2-3; no firm D call. CDR3 length: 15 amino acids. V gave up 4 bases and J gave up 3 bases, with 14 bases separating them. Germline CDR1 is SGHVS and CDR2 is FQNEAQ. The DNA for the CDR3 is TGTGCCAGCAGCTCCATCCCTAGTTATACAGATACGCAGTATTTT. This translates into CASSSIPSYTDTQYF.

This clonotype has a handful of counts. V gene TRBV12-3 or TRBV12-4 combines with J gene TRBJ2-7, with D possibly matching TRBD1 (5 bases). The CDR3 runs to 14 residues. With 3 bases removed from V and 6 bases from J, the gap between germline ends came to 15 bases. CDR3: CASSFCRALCEQYF. CDR3 DNA sequence: TGTGCCAGCAGTTTTTGCAGGGCCCTCTGCGAGCAGTACTTC.

The gene calls are TRBV29-1 and TRBJ2-5; a possible D gene is TRBD1 (6 bases). CDR1 is SQVTM and CDR2 is ANQGSEA in the germline V gene. Trimming shortened V by 5 bases and J by 5 bases, and 18 bases separated the two germline ends. CDR3 length: 14 residues. CDR3 region: CSVKGDTPGETQYF. The DNA for the CDR3 is TGCAGCGTTAAGGGGGACACCCCTGGGGAGACCCAGTACTTC.

Many counts were recorded for this clonotype. The V and J genes are TRBV4-1 and TRBJ2-2; no reliable D call. Trimming cost V 1 base and J 7 bases, with 1 base left between them. The CDR3 runs to 11 residues. CDR1 is MGHRA, CDR2 YSYEKL, per germline. For the CDR3, the DNA is TGCGCCAGCAGCCAAGTCGGGGAGCTGTTTTTT. Translating it yields CASSQVGELFF.

This clonotype came up many times. The chain joins TRBV12-3 or TRBV12-4 to TRBJ2-1; D is perhaps TRBD1 or TRBD2 (5 bases each). Trimming shortened V by 5 bases and J by 5 bases, and 16 bases separated the two germline ends. CDR3 length: 15 residues. The CDR3 bases are TGTGCCAGCAGTCCCCGGGACCGCCCGGACAATGAGCAGTTCTTC. It is translated as CASSPRDRPDNEQFF.

This clonotype was detected a few times. The chain couples TRBV12-3 or TRBV12-4 to TRBJ1-5, with TRBD1 matching over 8 bases. The trim removed 3 bases at V and 5 bases at J, leaving 6 bases unmatched. The CDR3 consists of 15 residues. In DNA, the CDR3 is TGTGCCAGCAGTTTCGGTACAGGGGGTGATCAGCCCCAGCATTTT. Translated: CASSFGTGGDQPQHF.

This chain joins TRBV7-3 and TRBJ1-2; 10 bases align to TRBD1. The CDR3 length is 14 residues. The germline gives CDR1 SGHTA, CDR2 FQGTGA. With V trimmed by 2 bases and J by 8 bases, 5 bases remained unmatched. CDR3 loop: CASSLRQGAEGYTF. The CDR3 coding sequence is TGTGCCAGCAGCTTACGACAGGGGGCAGAGGGCTACACCTTC.

The genes are TRBV9 and TRBJ1-3; D unclear. Trimming removed 1 base from V and 2 bases from J, with 10 bases in between. The germline V gene encodes CDR1 SGDLS and CDR2 YYNGEE. The CDR3 has 15 amino acids. CDR3 region: CASSVYETAGNTIYF. The DNA for the CDR3 is TGTGCCAGCAGCGTATATGAAACTGCTGGAAACACCATATATTTT.

This clonotype was observed a few times. This sequence joins TRBV29-1 and TRBJ2-1; the match to TRBD2 covers 10 bases. Trimming removed 7 bases from V and 9 bases from J; junction bases left unmatched: 12. The CDR3 has 14 residues. Germline lookup yields CDR1 SQVTM and CDR2 ANQGSEA. The CDR3 is CSALAGAGGGEQFF. The CDR3 nucleotides read TGCAGCGCGCTAGCGGGAGCAGGGGGCGGTGAGCAGTTCTTC.

About this clonotype itself: A much larger clone differs from this one at a single base, so this may be a read error. The chain joins TRBV24-1 to TRBJ2-7; 10 nucleotides line up with TRBD2. The CDR3 contains 14 residues. The V segment lost 3 bases and the J segment 5 bases; nucleotides outside the gene matches: 3. Germline CDR1 is KGHDR and CDR2 is SFDVKD. Here the CDR3 DNA reads TGTGCCACCAGTGATCCCGGGACTAGCGACGAGCAGTACTTC. Protein sequence: CATSDPGTSDEQYF.

The chain is built from TRBV28 and TRBJ2-7, with D maybe TRBD1 (6 bases). This CDR3 is built from 14 residues. Trimming left V 4 bases short and J 5 bases short, with 15 bases between. Germline V gene data show CDR1 as MDHEN and CDR2 as SYDVKM. The CDR3 spells CASSSLTGFHEQYF. In DNA form, the CDR3 reads TGTGCCAGCAGTTCACTCACAGGGTTCCACGAGCAGTACTTC.

The rearrangement joins TRBV12-3 or TRBV12-4 to TRBJ1-2; D is possibly TRBD1 (5 bases). Trimming took 1 base from V and 5 from J, leaving 11 bases between them. The length of the CDR3 is 14 residues. The CDR3 loop is CASSLDTGSYGYTF. CDR3 DNA sequence: TGTGCCAGCAGTTTAGACACAGGTTCTTATGGCTACACCTTC.